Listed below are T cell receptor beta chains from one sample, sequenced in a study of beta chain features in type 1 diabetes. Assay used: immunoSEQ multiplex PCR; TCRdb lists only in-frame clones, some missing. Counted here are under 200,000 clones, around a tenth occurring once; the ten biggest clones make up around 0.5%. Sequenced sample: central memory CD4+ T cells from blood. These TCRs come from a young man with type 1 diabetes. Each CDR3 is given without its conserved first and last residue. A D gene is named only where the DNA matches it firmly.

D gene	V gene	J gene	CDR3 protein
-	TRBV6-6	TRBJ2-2	ASSYSGRNTGELF
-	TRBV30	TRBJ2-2	AWSVQGGTGELF
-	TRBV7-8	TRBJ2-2	ASSKTSGRTGELF
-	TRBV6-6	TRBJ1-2	ASILDPNYGYT
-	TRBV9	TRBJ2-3	ASSGSGDTQY
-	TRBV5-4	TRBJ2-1	ASSLGSSRSYNEQF
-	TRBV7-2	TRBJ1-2	ASSSGRNYGYT
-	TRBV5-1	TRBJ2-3	ASSFMDTQY
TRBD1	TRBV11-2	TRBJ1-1	ASSMGQGVAEAF
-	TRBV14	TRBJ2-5	ASSQVRARGGETQY
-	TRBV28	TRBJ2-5	ASREGLWETQY
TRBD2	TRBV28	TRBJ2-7	ASSFSGRGAHEQY
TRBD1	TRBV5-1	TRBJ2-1	ASSGDRGVYNEQF
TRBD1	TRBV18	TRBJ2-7	ASSPGQADEQY
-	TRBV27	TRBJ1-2	ATYSGREDFNGYT
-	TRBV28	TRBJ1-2	ASRSQGIRYGYT
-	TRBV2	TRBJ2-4	ASSEQGLAKNIQY
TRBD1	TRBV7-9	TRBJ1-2	ASRAGDRDKNYGYT
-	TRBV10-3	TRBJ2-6	AISDTGANVLT
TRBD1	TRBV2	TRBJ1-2	ASSVGDRGNGYT